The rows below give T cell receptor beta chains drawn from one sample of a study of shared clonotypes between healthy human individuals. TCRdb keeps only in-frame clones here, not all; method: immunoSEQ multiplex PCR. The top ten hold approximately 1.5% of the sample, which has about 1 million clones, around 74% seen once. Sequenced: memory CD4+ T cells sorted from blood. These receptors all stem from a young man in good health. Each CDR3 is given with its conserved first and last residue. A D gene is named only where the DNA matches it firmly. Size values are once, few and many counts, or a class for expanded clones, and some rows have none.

TGTGCCAGCAGTTTACAGGGAGCCTACGAGCAGTACTTC,CASSLQGAYEQYF,few,-,TRBJ2-7,TRBV27
TGTGCCAGCAGCTCTAGGGTTGGCACCGGGGAGCTGTTTTTT,CASSSRVGTGELFF,-,-,TRBJ2-2,TRBV9
TGTGCCAGCAGCAAAAACGGACAGGTGGGCGAGACCCAGTACTTC,CASSKNGQVGETQYF,few,TRBD1,TRBJ2-5,TRBV7-2
TGTGCCTGGAGCCCCGATCGGAATCAGCCCCAGCATTTT,CAWSPDRNQPQHF,-,-,TRBJ1-5,TRBV30
TGTGCCAGCAGCTTAGATGAGGGGGTGCCTTATGGCTACACCTTC,CASSLDEGVPYGYTF,many,-,TRBJ1-2,TRBV7-2
TGTGCCAGCAGCTTAGGAAGTAGCGGGAGGGCCCCTCGCACAGATACGCAGTATTTT,CASSLGSSGRAPRTDTQYF,-,TRBD2,TRBJ2-3,TRBV7-2
TGTGCCAGCAGCTTTGAACAGACAGCTCAGATCCAAGAGACCCAGTACTTC,CASSFEQTAQIQETQYF,-,-,TRBJ2-5,TRBV5-4
TGTGCCAGCAGGGCGCCGGGACAGGGAGGTTCACCCCTCCACTTT,CASRAPGQGGSPLHF,-,TRBD1,TRBJ1-6,TRBV6-1
TGTGCCAGCAGCCTCGGACAGGGGATCGCCAAAAACATTCAGTACTTC,CASSLGQGIAKNIQYF,-,TRBD1,TRBJ2-4,TRBV7-9
TGTGCCTGGGACAGGGCGAGACTCACAGATACGCAGTATTTT,CAWDRARLTDTQYF,-,TRBD1,TRBJ2-3,TRBV30
TGTGCCAGCAGTGTATCCCAGGCAAACTACGAGCAGTACTTC,CASSVSQANYEQYF,few,-,TRBJ2-7,TRBV6-1
TGTGCCAGCAGCTTAGTGTCAGGGTTTAATTCACCCCTCCACTTT,CASSLVSGFNSPLHF,-,-,TRBJ1-6,TRBV11-2
TGTGCCAGCAGCTCCTGGGGCGCGAGCCAAGAGACCCAGTACTTC,CASSSWGASQETQYF,-,-,TRBJ2-5,TRBV7-2
TGTGCCAGCTCACCAAGACAGCTCGATAATGAAAAACTGTTTTTT,CASSPRQLDNEKLFF,few,-,TRBJ1-4,TRBV18
TGTGCCAGCAGTATTCGACAGGGGAAAGAGACCCAGTACTTC,CASSIRQGKETQYF,once,TRBD1,TRBJ2-5,TRBV6-5
TGTGCCAGCAGCTTGGCTTATAGGCAGGGAGGGACTGAAGCTTTCTTT,CASSLAYRQGGTEAFF,-,-,TRBJ1-1,TRBV5-5
TGTGCCAGTAGTATGGGGTACAGGTGGAACACTGAAGCTTTCTTT,CASSMGYRWNTEAFF,once,-,TRBJ1-1,TRBV19